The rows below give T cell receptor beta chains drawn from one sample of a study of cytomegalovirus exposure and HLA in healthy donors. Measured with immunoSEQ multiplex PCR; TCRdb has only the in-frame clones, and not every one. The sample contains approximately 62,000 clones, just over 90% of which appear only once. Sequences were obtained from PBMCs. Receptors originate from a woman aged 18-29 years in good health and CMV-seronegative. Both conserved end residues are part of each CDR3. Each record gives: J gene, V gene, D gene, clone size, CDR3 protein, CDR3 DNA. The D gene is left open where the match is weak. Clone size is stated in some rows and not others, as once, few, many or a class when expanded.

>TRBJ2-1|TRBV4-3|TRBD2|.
CASSQESSGSLYNEQFF
TGCGCCAGCAGCCAAGAGTCTAGCGGGAGTCTATACAATGAGCAGTTCTTC
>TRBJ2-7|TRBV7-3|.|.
CASSFLTDKNSYVQYF
TGTGCCAGCAGCTTCCTTACGGATAAGAATAGCTACGTGCAGTACTTC
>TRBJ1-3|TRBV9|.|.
CASSGVNGQSSTIYF
TGTGCCAGCAGCGGGGTCAATGGGCAGAGCAGCACCATATATTTT
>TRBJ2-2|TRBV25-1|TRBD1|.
CASSEKLGDSTNTGELFF
TGTGCCAGCAGTGAAAAACTCGGGGACAGTACGAACACCGGGGAGCTGTTTTTT
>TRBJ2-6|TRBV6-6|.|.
CASRNHRVSGANVLTF
TGTGCCAGCAGGAACCACAGGGTTTCTGGGGCCAACGTCCTGACTTTC
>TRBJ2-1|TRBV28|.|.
CASSPRDEQFF
TGTGCCAGCAGTCCACGCGATGAGCAGTTCTTC
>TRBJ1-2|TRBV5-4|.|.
CASRPAQGMIGYTF
TGTGCCAGCAGACCTGCTCAGGGGATGATTGGCTACACCTTC
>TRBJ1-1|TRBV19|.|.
CASSPRRMNTEAFF
TGTGCCAGTAGTCCTCGGAGGATGAACACTGAAGCTTTCTTT
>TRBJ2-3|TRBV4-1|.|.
CASSQDPGDNTQYF
TGCGCCAGCAGCCAAGATCCAGGGGATAATACGCAGTATTTT
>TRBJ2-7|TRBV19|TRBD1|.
CASSISRDRGHEQYF
TGTGCCAGTAGTATCTCGAGGGACAGGGGCCACGAGCAGTACTTC
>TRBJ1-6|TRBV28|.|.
CASSSAVSFSLGTLHF
TGTGCCAGCAGTTCCGCAGTGAGTTTTAGCCTCGGTACCCTCCACTTT
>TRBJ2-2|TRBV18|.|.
CASSPNRVLDSGELFF
TGTGCCAGCTCACCTAACAGGGTTCTGGATTCTGGGGAGCTGTTTTTT
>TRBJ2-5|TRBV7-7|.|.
CASSTGTPGGETQYF
TGTGCTAGCAGCACCGGGACTCCAGGGGGAGAGACCCAGTACTTC
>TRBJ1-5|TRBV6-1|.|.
CASSDRETQPQHF
TGTGCCAGCAGTGACAGGGAAACTCAGCCCCAGCATTTT
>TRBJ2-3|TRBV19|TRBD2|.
CATRAGGTDTQYF
TGTGCCACCAGAGCGGGAGGTACAGATACGCAGTATTTT
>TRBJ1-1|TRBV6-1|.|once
CASRRDNSNTEAFF
TGTGCCAGCAGGAGGGACAACTCGAACACTGAAGCTTTCTTT
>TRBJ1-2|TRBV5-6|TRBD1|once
CASSSRDRANYGYTF
TGTGCCAGCAGCAGCCGAGACAGGGCTAACTATGGCTACACCTTC
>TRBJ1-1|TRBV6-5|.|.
CASSYGLPEAEAFF
TGTGCCAGCAGTTACGGACTCCCGGAGGCTGAAGCTTTCTTT
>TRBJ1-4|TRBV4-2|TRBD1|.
CASSQDGRTGHIEKLFF
TGTGCCAGCAGCCAAGATGGGCGGACAGGGCACATTGAAAAACTGTTTTTT
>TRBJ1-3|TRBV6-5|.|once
CASTKGRAGNTIYF
TGTGCCAGCACCAAGGGCAGGGCTGGAAACACCATATATTTT
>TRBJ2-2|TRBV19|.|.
CATRGWGTGELFF
TGTGCCACCAGGGGCTGGGGCACCGGGGAGCTGTTTTTT
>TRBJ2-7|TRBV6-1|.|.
CASSELEGSPGLSYEQYF
TGTGCCAGCAGTGAACTCGAGGGCTCCCCCGGATTGTCCTACGAGCAGTACTTC
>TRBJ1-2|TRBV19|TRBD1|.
CASQDLGGASGYTF
TGTGCCAGTCAAGACCTAGGGGGCGCTTCTGGCTACACCTTC
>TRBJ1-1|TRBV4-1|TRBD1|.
CASSQSPQGGTEAFF
TGCGCCAGCAGCCAAAGTCCCCAGGGGGGCACTGAAGCTTTCTTT
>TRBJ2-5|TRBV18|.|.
CASSRRHIGGTQYF
TGTGCCAGCTCCCGCCGACACATCGGAGGGACCCAGTACTTC
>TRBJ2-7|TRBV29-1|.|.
CSVEPPGSDEQYF
TGCAGCGTTGAACCCCCGGGGTCAGACGAGCAGTACTTC